This TCR beta chain was documented in a study of spatial heterogeneity in lung cancer. Whole-study context: Strong correlation was found between tumor-region TCR transcript counts and a T cell module score from matched bulk RNA-seq.

Each TCR cDNA molecule carried a unique molecular identifier. TCRdb called the 5' RACE reads again in MiXCR, with one record for every CDR3 protein. The profile shows roughly 19,000 distinct CDR3 sequences, roughly 5.7% of them singletons. This clonotype was seen ten or more times. What it recognizes is unknown. Regarding time point: sample taken at primary tumor resection. The donor population consisted of over 55 patients with untreated, early-stage non-small cell lung cancer. Sequencing of whole RNA from tumor, nontumor lung or frozen PBMC involved no sorting. Broader study findings: The study found that expanded intratumoral alpha and beta TCR counts tracked tumor mutation counts.

CDR3 length: 15 amino acids. Germline CDR1 reads MNHEY; CDR2 reads SMNVEV (reference sequence). Trimming stripped 2 bases from V and 2 bases from J, with 13 bases between. The source was lung tumor tissue, collected at surgery. The TCR originated in a female donor with early-stage non-small cell lung cancer. The rearrangement joins TRBV27 to TRBJ2-7; D possibly corresponds to TRBD2 (5 bases). CDR3 residues: CASSLMAALAYEQYF. Here the CDR3 DNA reads TGTGCCAGCAGTTTAATGGCCGCACTAGCCTACGAGCAGTACTTC.